This TCR beta chain was identified during a study of blood T cell repertoires in COVID-19. The wider study: The United States, Italy and Spain were the sources of the acute and convalescent COVID-19 samples. T cells, B-cell-depleted T cells, or PBMCs provided the cDNA or gDNA that served as material.

Per the original data handling: Amplification of reference gene primers provided the estimated nucleated cell counts. Method: immunoSEQ multiplex PCR; TCRdb's copy keeps in-frame clones and lacks some. The V and J calls and the clone size are those of that table, but D and trimming were determined from the DNA. This sample has 70,000 or so clones, with 80% to 90% found just once. The CDR3 is made up of 14 amino acids. Germline-derived CDR1 and CDR2 are MRHNA and SNTAGT. With 7 bases removed from V and 4 bases from J, the gap between germline ends came to 15 bases. The sequenced sample was peripheral blood. V gene TRBV6-4 combines with J gene TRBJ2-3; the D is unclear. The TCR comes from a woman between 18 and 29 years old with acute or convalescent COVID-19. CDR3 region: CASIWSFSSDTQYF. The CDR3 DNA sequence: TGTGCCAGCATATGGAGTTTTAGTTCAGATACGCAGTATTTT.